These T cell receptor beta chains were read from a single sample in a study of CD8+CD57+ T cells in acquired aplastic anemia. TCRdb called the reads again in MiXCR, with one record for every CDR3 protein. The sample carries a few hundred thousand distinct CDR3 sequences, under 80% recorded once. Sequencing was carried out using sorted CD4+, CD8+, or CD8+CD57+ T cells (not recorded which) from PBMCs. These receptors were taken from a human donor in good health, serving as a control. Each CDR3 is given with its conserved first and last residue. The D gene is left open where the match is weak.

TRBJ1-1 | TRBV5-5 | - | CASRFRTRGSAEAFF
TRBJ1-5 | TRBV11-2 | - | CASSLDQMRHF
TRBJ2-7 | TRBV19 | TRBD2 | CASSFGGEAGDNSEQYF
TRBJ1-2 | TRBV7-2 | - | CASSPGDSRGYTF
TRBJ2-5 | TRBV6-1 | TRBD1 | CANSLGTGQQETQYF
TRBJ2-6 | TRBV12-3/TRBV12-4 | - | CASNFVRANVLTF
TRBJ1-4 | TRBV10-3 | - | CAISEQKLNEKLFF
TRBJ2-1 | TRBV29-1 | - | CTLDPYNEQFF
TRBJ2-3 | TRBV2 | - | CASSETDNEKQYF
TRBJ1-2 | TRBV20-1 | - | CSVRRADRYTF
TRBJ1-4 | TRBV4-1 | - | CASSQHPRQHATNEKLFF
TRBJ2-3 | TRBV9 | - | CASSVGGSTDTQYF
TRBJ2-2 | TRBV5-1 | - | CASSLAGHGTGELFF
TRBJ1-2 | TRBV9 | - | CASSVASSRGYTF
TRBJ1-5 | TRBV7-2 | - | CASSFYICSARQGAEPQHF
TRBJ1-2 | TRBV12-3/TRBV12-4 | - | CASSLKHRDYGYTF
TRBJ2-2 | TRBV7-9 | TRBD1 | CASSRWDRDTGELFF
TRBJ1-2 | TRBV9 | - | CASSADQTTEAFYTF
TRBJ1-4 | TRBV15 | TRBD1 | CATSRDGTGNEKLFF
TRBJ1-1 | TRBV20-1 | - | CSASSGAFF
TRBJ1-5 | TRBV15 | TRBD1 | CATRGGGISQHF
TRBJ1-1 | TRBV20-1 | - | CSARGDWAQVF
TRBJ1-2 | TRBV4-3 | - | CASSQDFGTHYGYTF
TRBJ2-3 | TRBV24-1 | - | CATSDPGGSGTDTQYF
TRBJ1-1 | TRBV7-2 | - | CASSLRQGNTEAFF
TRBJ1-6 | TRBV7-8 | - | CASRLTVTVNSPLHF
TRBJ1-2 | TRBV30 | - | CAWSVGLYGYTF
TRBJ2-2 | TRBV3-1 | TRBD1 | CASSGTGRAGELFF
TRBJ2-1 | TRBV15 | - | CATDSGHTEQFF
TRBJ1-6 | TRBV7-2 | - | CASSLFATSEHLLLHF
TRBJ1-2 | TRBV13 | - | CASSFNGQGNYGYTF
TRBJ1-6 | TRBV5-4 | - | CASSAPGRVGSPLHF
TRBJ1-1 | TRBV7-2 | - | CASSAGFSAEAFF
TRBJ2-5 | TRBV9 | - | CASSVDGELSYGQYF
TRBJ2-1 | TRBV29-1 | TRBD2 | CSVSGMNEQFF
TRBJ2-3 | TRBV11-2 | - | CASSPVAGASTDTQYF
TRBJ1-5 | TRBV19 | - | CASKQRRRDNHYSEPF
TRBJ2-5 | TRBV13 | - | CASRPRQTIQETQYF
TRBJ1-1 | TRBV20-1 | - | CSALAAHAQSFF
TRBJ1-3 | TRBV3-1 | - | CASSHREAGNTIYF
TRBJ2-3 | TRBV7-3 | TRBD2 | CASSTLAGLRTDTQYF
TRBJ2-7 | TRBV19 | - | CASRKAMNYEQYF
TRBJ1-2 | TRBV5-4 | - | CASSLSVHGYTF
TRBJ1-2 | TRBV7-6 | - | CASSSYSNQLQHTF
TRBJ2-3 | TRBV13 | - | CASRQNGVSDTQYF
TRBJ2-7 | TRBV25-1 | - | CASRRVSAGANEQYF
TRBJ1-1 | TRBV4-3 | - | CASSQVGGGNTEAFF
- | TRBV19 | TRBD1 | CASSMGQVDEKLFF
TRBJ1-6 | TRBV7-2 | - | CASSLKGQGNSPLHF
TRBJ2-1 | TRBV12-3/TRBV12-4 | TRBD1 | CASGNYDRVQFF
TRBJ1-2 | TRBV20-1 | - | CSARGEGFGHMGYTF
TRBJ1-1 | TRBV6-4 | - | CAGSYETGTENTEAFF
TRBJ2-7 | TRBV2 | TRBD1 | CASSDWDRAAEQYF